This T cell receptor beta chain was recorded in a study of cytomegalovirus exposure and HLA in healthy donors. CDR3 length: 13 amino acids. V shed 4 bases, J shed 4 bases, and the junction held 0 bases outside the gene matches. Per the germline V gene, CDR1 is KGHSH and CDR2 is LQKENI. This clone was seen a single time. Its cognate antigen is unknown. Study-wide findings and caveats: Despite most TCR sequences being rare, some public TCRs occurred in many donors. In vitro work confirmed that a few CMV-associated chains recognize CMV antigens. Among TCR beta chains, those listed as cytomegalovirus-associated numbered about 160.

Profiling relied on immunoSEQ multiplex PCR, and the TCRdb table lists in-frame clones only, not all of them. The data contain 100,000 to 150,000 clones, around nine tenths of them singletons. It was the 120-subject validation cohort, separate from the roughly 700-subject first cohort, to which the donors belonged. The sample consisted of PBMCs. The rearrangement uses TRBV18 and TRBJ1-2, with 10 bases aligning to TRBD1. The TCR was taken from a woman aged 18-29 years in good health and CMV-seronegative. CDR3 residues: CASSRTGGYGYTF. The CDR3 DNA reads as TGTGCCAGCTCACGGACAGGGGGCTATGGCTACACCTTC. Based on the CDR3 plus reference TRBV18 and TRBJ1-2, the full variable domain is NAGVMQNPRHLVRRRGQEARLRCSPMKGHSHVYWYRQLPEEGLKFMVYLQKENIIDESGMPKERFSAEFPKEGPSILRIQQVVRGDSAAYFCASSRTGGYGYTFGSGTRLTVV.